The subject of this entry is one T cell receptor (beta chain). The record originates from a study of cytomegalovirus exposure and HLA in healthy donors. The study ran its PCR with 60 Vbeta and 13 Jbeta primers. Method: immunoSEQ multiplex PCR; TCRdb's copy keeps in-frame clones and lacks some. Of hundreds of thousands of clones in the sample, roughly 82% were seen once. This CDR3 comprises 15 residues. Germline V gene lookup returns CDR1 SNHLY and CDR2 FYNNEI. The trim removed 5 bases at V and 5 bases at J, leaving 4 bases unmatched. This clonotype was obtained from a man aged 35 to 55 in good health and CMV-seropositive. The specimen sequenced was PBMCs. The chain couples TRBV2 to TRBJ2-5, with 14 positions matching TRBD2. CDR3: CASSPGTSGSETQYF. The CDR3 nucleotides read TGTGCCAGCAGTCCCGGGACTAGCGGGAGTGAGACCCAGTACTTC.